The subject of this entry is one T cell receptor beta chain. This clonotype has more than one count but fewer than ten. Its antigen is unknown. Base qualities are not provided; no much larger clone lies one nucleotide away. This sample stems from a study of identical twins (TCRdb year 2016). Describing the broader study: The study deep-sequenced TCR alpha and beta repertoires from monozygotic twins, unrelated adults of various ages and cord blood to test whether fetal clonotypes persist. To rule out contamination, replicate twin experiments were performed at different times with different library preparation protocols.

Only healthy Caucasian donors were included. The twin cohort consisted of three pairs of female monozygotic twins, all aged roughly 18 to 29 years. Positive isolation kits from Invitrogen were used to isolate CD4+ and CD8+ T cell populations. Receptors were amplified or captured by 5' RACE. Sequencing used an Illumina HiSeq 2000. Template switching added a universal primer binding site, and the final cDNA carried a unique molecular identifier that allowed TCR cDNA molecules to be counted accurately. Specific primers in the conserved constant-segment region were used to synthesize first-strand cDNA for the TCR alpha and beta chains. To control for contamination, every cDNA library carried two barcodes: a SMART-Mk sample barcode plus Illumina barcodes. TruSeq adapter sequences, together with Illumina sample barcodes, were added in two successive PCR steps. The Illumina HiSeq platform was used with custom primers to sequence TCR alpha and beta cDNA libraries. On the authors' methods: Unique molecular identifiers were extracted from raw reads with MiGEC, and CDR3 positions were determined with MiXCR. Recombination models were inferred per individual with the repgenHMM and IGoR tools using an EM algorithm. Shared clonotype analysis was performed with the tcR package in R, normalizing sharing by the product of cloneset sizes. To study raw recombination without the effects of thymic and clonal selection, out-of-frame nonproductive sequences were analyzed. Clones were called with MiXCR by TCRdb after fastp trimmed the public reads at Q25, and only in-frame beta chains were retained. Duplicate CDR3 protein sequences are folded into a single record with the most common DNA and genes. TCRdb's processing, not the study's, gives the V and J calls here. This sample is represented by under 500,000 distinct CDR3 sequences; approximately 15% of them were singletons. The top ten hold 0.98% of the sample.

Findings and caveats that apply to the study as a whole: In beta out-of-frame sequences, excess twin sharing was weaker, because having fewer shared sequences lowered the signal-to-noise ratio. Because the same donors could not be followed over many years, the conclusions depended on cross-sectional statistical analysis. Recombination models systematically underestimated out-of-frame TCR alpha sharing in monozygotic twins but agreed with sharing between unrelated individuals. Compared with coincidental sharing between unrelated individuals, out-of-frame TCR alpha sequences shared between twins had an excess of sequences with low generation probability. Invariant T cells such as MAIT and iNKT could partly confound zero-insertion analyses, though diverse VJ usage argued against this for most clonotypes. Abundant cord blood beta clonotypes had fewer insertions, young adult naive repertoires showed a similar but weaker trend, and memory repertoires showed no such trend.

Another study also made use of these data, one on yellow fever vaccine responses in identical twins. The second study also describes: The authors reported that the T cell response to vaccination in identical twins appeared partly convergent and partly personalized. Focusing on identical twins, the study followed the T cell clones that responded to the vaccine, and did so with precision.

The sequenced sample consisted of CD4+ T cells sorted from blood. The sequence was obtained from a woman younger than 30 in good health.

The CDR3 protein is CAIRTSGRTNTHTDTQYF. The nucleotides read TGTGCCATAAGGACTAGCGGGAGGACCAATACCCACACAGATACGCAGTATTTT. The chain is assembled from TRBV10-3 and TRBJ2-3; TRBD2 aligns with 14 central bases. The cysteine opens and the phenylalanine closes a CDR3 of 18 amino acids. CDR3 DNA is the only sequence kept; it has 54 bases, read in frame from the first base. As encoded in the germline V gene, CDR1 is ENHRY while CDR2 is SYGVKD. Trimming takes 9 bases off V and 2 bases off J; junction bases not matched to a gene: 13.